One sample yielded the 22 T cell receptor beta chains listed below, sequenced in a study of blood T cell repertoires in COVID-19. Here immunoSEQ multiplex PCR was the method, and the copy in TCRdb shows in-frame clones only, minus some. Counted here are roughly 100,000 clones, around four fifths occurring once; the ten biggest clones make up about 10%. Material: peripheral blood. The source is an elderly woman with acute or convalescent COVID-19.

The chain has TRBV18 and TRBJ2-5, with TRBD2 as a possible D gene (6 bases). V shed 3 bases and J shed 4 bases, with 9 bases lying between them. In germline, CDR1 is KGHSH, CDR2 LQKENI. This CDR3 region has 13 residues. DNA of the CDR3: TGTGCCAGCTCACCGGAGGGGAGAGAGACCCAGTACTTC. As protein: CASSPEGRETQYF.

This clone was counted a single time. This chain joins TRBV29-1 and TRBJ1-2; TRBD1 agrees at 10 bases. Germline V gives CDR1 SQVTM, CDR2 ANQGSEA. The ends lost 6 bases at V and 0 bases at J; junction bases unmatched: 10. There are 16 residues in the CDR3. CDR3 amino acids: CSVVRDRGRANYGYTF. CDR3 DNA sequence: TGCAGCGTAGTCCGGGACAGGGGACGAGCTAACTATGGCTACACCTTC.

For the CDR3, the DNA is TGTGCCAGCAGCCCTTTCTCAACTAATGAAAAACTGTTTTTT. Its translation: CASSPFSTNEKLFF. This sequence joins TRBV7-8 and TRBJ1-4; no reliable D call. The germline V gene has CDR1 SGHVS and CDR2 FQNEAQ. The CDR3 covers 14 residues. Trimming removed 5 bases from V and 0 bases from J, with 7 bases in between.

The chain has TRBV18 and TRBJ1-2; 8 bases match TRBD1. Germline trimming cut 3 bases from V and 8 bases from J; bases unmatched to any gene: 5. This CDR3 is built from 13 residues. Per the germline V gene, CDR1 is KGHSH and CDR2 is LQKENI. The DNA for the CDR3 is TGTGCCAGCTCACCGGACAGGGTCGACGGCTACACCTTC. Its protein product is CASSPDRVDGYTF.

This clone appeared once. The V gene is TRBV11-2, the J gene TRBJ1-2; the D is unclear. Trimming cost V 2 bases and J 5 bases, with 9 bases left between them. CDR1 SGHAT and CDR2 FQNNGV come from the germline V gene. The CDR3 extends over 13 amino acids. The CDR3 region is CASSLMRMYGYTF. As DNA, the CDR3 is TGTGCCAGCAGCTTAATGCGGATGTATGGCTACACCTTC.

The chain employs TRBV5-6 and TRBJ1-2; 7 bases match TRBD1. Germline values: CDR1 SGHDT, CDR2 YYEEEE. This CDR3 region has 18 residues. J was trimmed by 5 bases and V by 5 bases; bases with no gene match: 21. As DNA, the CDR3 is TGTGCCAGCAGTCCAAACCGGGACAGCGACCCGGCGAGGTATGGCTACACCTTC. Its translation: CASSPNRDSDPARYGYTF. The whole variable domain, filled in from reference TRBV5-6 and TRBJ1-2, reads DAGVTQSPTHLIKTRGQQVTLRCSPKSGHDTVSWYQQALGQGPQFIFQYYEEEERQRGNFPDRFSGHQFPNYSSELNVNALLLGDSALYLCASSPNRDSDPARYGYTFGSGTRLTVV.

This chain connects TRBV2 to TRBJ1-2; D gene ambiguous. The germline gives CDR1 SNHLY, CDR2 FYNNEI. This CDR3 comprises 14 residues. V gave up 0 bases and J gave up 3 bases, with 8 bases separating them. The CDR3 nucleotides read TGTGCCAGCAGTGAAGCTCGGCAGGACTATGGCTACACCTTC. Its translation: CASSEARQDYGYTF.

This clone has a single count. This chain connects TRBV30 to TRBJ1-2; maybe TRBD1 (6 bases). V was pared by 1 base and J by 8 bases, with 11 bases between. Germline V gene data show CDR1 as GTSNPN and CDR2 as SVGIG (reference sequence). The CDR3 loop spans 12 amino acids. The CDR3 DNA is TGTGCCTGGAGTGACAGGGTAGGGGGCTACACCTTC. As protein: CAWSDRVGGYTF.

V is TRBV7-9 and J is TRBJ2-1; TRBD2 matches at 12 bases. This CDR3 is 15 amino acids long. Germline V gives CDR1 SEHNR, CDR2 FQNEAQ (reference sequence). The V and J ends lost 4 bases and 8 bases, in that order; junction bases with no gene match: 6. The CDR3 region is CASSSGLAGSYEQFF. CDR3 sequence (DNA): TGTGCCAGCAGCTCTGGACTAGCGGGGTCCTATGAGCAGTTCTTC.

The V gene is TRBV4-3, the J gene TRBJ2-2; 9 nucleotides line up with TRBD1. The CDR3 spans 18 residues. Trimming cost V 1 base and J 5 bases; bases outside gene matches: 11. From germline, CDR1 is LGHNA and CDR2 YSLEER. In DNA, the CDR3 is TGCGCCAGCAGCCAAGGTTCAGTGGGACAGGGTGTTACCGGGGAGCTGTTTTTT. Protein product: CASSQGSVGQGVTGELFF.

The rearrangement joins TRBV9 to TRBJ2-5; possibly TRBD1 for D (6 bases). V shed 3 bases and J shed 5 bases, with 17 bases lying between them. The CDR3 runs to 15 residues. Looked up from germline, CDR1 is SGDLS and CDR2 is YYNGEE. The CDR3 DNA sequence: TGTGCCAGCAGCGAGGGGGTGAGTGGTCAGGAGACCCAGTACTTC. Translation gives CASSEGVSGQETQYF.

V gene TRBV2 combines with J gene TRBJ2-1; no clear D. Trimming left V 7 bases short and J 4 bases short, with 8 bases between. Germline CDR1 and CDR2: SNHLY and FYNNEI. The CDR3 is 12 residues long. For the CDR3, the DNA is TGTGCCAGCACCCTAAGTTACAATGAGCAGTTCTTC. This gives the protein CASTLSYNEQFF. Looking up the rest from reference TRBV2 and TRBJ2-1 gives the full variable domain: EPEVTQTPSHQVTQMGQEVILRCVPISNHLYFYWYRQILGQKVEFLVSFYNNEISEKSEIFDDQFSVERPDGSNFTLKIRSTKLEDSAMYFCASTLSYNEQFFGPGTRLTVL.

The V call is TRBV10-3, the J call TRBJ2-3; the match to TRBD2 covers 10 bases. The CDR3 totals 15 residues. Per the germline V gene, CDR1 is ENHRY and CDR2 is SYGVKD. After removal of 4 bases from V and 4 bases from J, the junction contained 5 bases not matched to a gene. CDR3 nucleotide sequence: TGTGCCATCAGTGCTATTAGCGGGAGGTCAGATACGCAGTATTTT. This gives the protein CAISAISGRSDTQYF.

This clone has only one observation. The CDR3 loop is CASSVSVTGELFF. CDR3 nucleotides: TGTGCCAGCAGCGTCAGCGTCACCGGGGAGCTGTTTTTT. This chain links TRBV9 with TRBJ2-2; D not resolved. V was shortened by 2 bases and J by 4 bases, with 6 bases between the two germline ends. This CDR3 comprises 13 residues. The germline V gene encodes CDR1 SGDLS and CDR2 YYNGEE.

This clone appeared a few times. This rearrangement joins TRBV5-1 to TRBJ1-2, with D possibly being TRBD1 (6 bases). This CDR3 is 14 amino acids long. The V end lost 4 bases, the J end lost 4 bases, and 14 bases lay between the germline ends. From germline, CDR1 is SGHRS and CDR2 YFSETQ. The CDR3 region has the DNA TGCGCCAGCAGCCTCGACAGGTCGGTCTATGGCTACACCTTC. Translated: CASSLDRSVYGYTF.

The V and J genes are TRBV19 and TRBJ1-2; D is perhaps TRBD1 (5 bases). The CDR3 totals 14 residues. Trimming left V 7 bases short and J 0 bases short, with 12 bases between. Germline-derived CDR1 and CDR2 are LNHDA and SQIVND (reference sequence). CDR3 in amino acids: CASTPDRANYGYTF. As DNA, the CDR3 is TGTGCCAGTACCCCAGACAGAGCTAACTATGGCTACACCTTC.

This clone was seen only a few times. J is TRBJ1-5 and V is TRBV28, with D maybe TRBD1 (5 bases). The CDR3 runs to 15 residues. Trimming cost V 6 bases and J 0 bases, with 12 bases left between them. In germline, CDR1 is MDHEN, CDR2 SYDVKM. The CDR3 region has the DNA TGTGCCAGCAGCTCTGGGGGGGGTAGCAATCAGCCCCAGCATTTT. Translated, it gives CASSSGGGSNQPQHF.

This clone came up a few times. V and J are TRBV19 and TRBJ2-7; D gene ambiguous. With 1 base removed from V and 0 bases from J, the gap between germline ends came to 10 bases. Germline V gene lookup returns CDR1 LNHDA and CDR2 SQIVND (reference sequence). The CDR3 spans 15 residues. The CDR3 DNA reads TGTGCCAGTAGTATAGCTCGCGACACCTCCTACGAGCAGTACTTC. Encoded protein: CASSIARDTSYEQYF.

This CDR3 reads CAGDSAEEKLFF. The CDR3 coding sequence is TGTGCCGGGGACAGTGCCGAAGAAAAACTGTTTTTT. J is TRBJ1-4 and V is TRBV30; 7 bases map to TRBD1. CDR1 and CDR2 (germline): GTSNPN, SVGIG (reference sequence). The CDR3 sequence is 12 residues long. Losses at the gene ends were 8 bases for V and 8 bases for J; bases not matched to a gene: 8.

The chain has TRBV9 and TRBJ2-5, with 7 nucleotides matching TRBD1. This CDR3 comprises 14 residues. Germline V gene sequence: CDR1 SGDLS, CDR2 YYNGEE. The V gene end was trimmed by 0 bases and the J gene end by 4 bases; junction bases not matched to a gene: 3. The CDR3 region has the DNA TGTGCCAGCAGCGTAGCTACAGGGGTAGAGACCCAGTACTTC. Its translation: CASSVATGVETQYF. The variable domain in full, completed from reference TRBV9 and TRBJ2-5, reads DSGVTQTPKHLITATGQRVTLRCSPRSGDLSVYWYQQSLDQGLQFLIQYYNGEERAKGNILERFSAQQFPDLHSELNLSSLELGDSALYFCASSVATGVETQYFGPGTRLLVL.

This clone occurred a few times. This rearrangement joins TRBV27 to TRBJ1-2; 7 bases agree with TRBD1. The CDR3 is 14 amino acids. Losses at the gene ends were 5 bases for V and 0 bases for J; bases not matched to a gene: 3. The germline V gene encodes CDR1 MNHEY and CDR2 SMNVEV (reference sequence). The CDR3 here is CASSRQGTNYGYTF. CDR3 bases: TGTGCCAGCAGTAGACAGGGTACTAACTATGGCTACACCTTC.

This clone has just a few counts. The rearrangement joins TRBV19 to TRBJ1-3, with 8 bases that match TRBD1. Germline CDR1 and CDR2: LNHDA and SQIVND (reference sequence). This CDR3 region has 14 residues. The junction had 2 bases not matched to a gene; V was cut back by 4 bases and J by 3 bases. As DNA, the CDR3 is TGTGCCAGTAGTAGCAGGGGGCATGGAAACACCATATATTTT. Its translation is CASSSRGHGNTIYF.